Following are 16 T cell receptor beta chains from one sample sequenced in a study of blood T cells in healthy people across ages. Combining a sample-barcoded 5' primer with a J-beta primer mix, a second PCR ran for roughly 7 to 12 cycles. TCRdb recomputed calls from the 5' RACE reads with MiXCR, one row per CDR3 protein. Of about 640,000 distinct CDR3 sequences listed, 58% are singletons. The sample consisted of blood. The receptors come from a man in his sixties in good health.

This clonotype was observed a single time. This chain uses TRBV3-1 with TRBJ2-1; maybe TRBD1 (6 bases). CDR1 and CDR2 (germline): LGHDT, YNNKEL (reference sequence). The V and J ends lost 5 bases and 0 bases respectively, with 14 bases between them. This CDR3 region has 16 residues. CDR3 DNA: TGTGCCAGCAGCTACTGGGACATCAGCTCCTACAATGAGCAGTTCTTC. It specifies CASSYWDISSYNEQFF.

The chain joins TRBV5-1 to TRBJ2-3, with 10 bases that match TRBD2. Germline CDR1 reads SGHRS; CDR2 reads YFSETQ. Trimming removed 0 bases from V and 4 bases from J; junction bases left unmatched: 5. The CDR3 covers 16 residues. The CDR3 region is CASSLATSGASDTQYF. In nucleotides, the CDR3 is TGCGCCAGCAGCTTGGCCACTAGCGGGGCCTCAGATACGCAGTATTTT.

The rearrangement links TRBV27 to TRBJ2-2; D is perhaps TRBD2 (5 bases). The CDR3 extends over 13 amino acids. CDR1 and CDR2 (germline): MNHEY, SMNVEV (reference sequence). V shed 4 bases and J shed 5 bases, with 8 bases lying between them. The CDR3 DNA reads TGTGCCAGCAGTTCCACGGGGACCGGGGAGCTGTTTTTT. Protein sequence: CASSSTGTGELFF.

This sequence joins TRBV6-5 and TRBJ2-7, with 11 bases matching TRBD2. The J segment lost 4 bases and the V segment lost 6 bases, leaving 5 bases of the junction unmatched. This CDR3 has 14 residues. In germline, CDR1 is MNHEY, CDR2 SVGAGI. The CDR3 bases are TGTGCCAGCAGGGTGGGACTAGCGGTATACGAGCAGTACTTC. This encodes CASRVGLAVYEQYF.

The J gene is TRBJ2-2, the V gene TRBV29-1, with a weak D call TRBD1 (6 bases). CDR3 length: 14 residues. Trimming removed 4 bases at V and 2 bases at J, with 11 bases between. Germline assignment: CDR1 SQVTM and CDR2 ANQGSEA. As DNA, the CDR3 is TGCAGCGTTGCCCGGGACACAAACACCGGGGAGCTGTTTTTT. Protein product: CSVARDTNTGELFF.

The chain is built from TRBV7-9 and TRBJ2-1, with TRBD2 matching 7 bases. The CDR3 is 17 amino acids. Germline-derived CDR1 and CDR2 are SEHNR and FQNEAQ (reference sequence). V shed 5 bases, J shed 2 bases, and the junction held 12 bases outside the gene matches. CDR3 residues: CASSPVGGAGPYNEQFF. The DNA of the CDR3 is TGTGCCAGCAGCCCAGTCGGGGGAGCGGGGCCCTACAATGAGCAGTTCTTC.

The chain employs TRBV2 and TRBJ1-6; the D is unclear. Per the germline V gene, CDR1 is SNHLY and CDR2 is FYNNEI. This CDR3 is 13 amino acids long. V lost 2 bases, J lost 7 bases, and 6 bases lay in between. The CDR3 region is CASSERRNSPLHF. CDR3 in DNA: TGTGCCAGCAGTGAAAGACGGAATTCACCCCTCCACTTT.

The J gene is TRBJ2-7, the V gene TRBV6-1; 7 nucleotides match TRBD2. The J call is uncertain, as TRBJ2-5 better fits the DNA end. This CDR3 region has 15 residues. The germline V gene encodes CDR1 MNHNS and CDR2 SASEGT. The CDR3: CASSERNGGWETQYF. DNA of the CDR3: TGTGCCAGCAGTGAACGAAACGGGGGGTGGGAGACCCAGTACTTC.

This clonotype was picked up one time. The chain joins TRBV29-1 to TRBJ1-3; unclear D gene. The CDR3 runs 12 residues. V lost 5 bases and J lost 4, with 9 bases in between. Germline V gene data show CDR1 as SQVTM and CDR2 as ANQGSEA. CDR3 protein: CSVRITGNTIYF. CDR3 nucleotides: TGCAGCGTTCGGATAACCGGAAACACCATATATTTT.

This clonotype showed up just once. The chain has TRBV9 and TRBJ2-3, with D perhaps TRBD1 (6 bases). Germline V gives CDR1 SGDLS, CDR2 YYNGEE. The CDR3 totals 16 residues. Between the trimmed V and J ends, which lost 0 bases and 2 bases, there was a span of 13 bases. CDR3 sequence: CASSVGGLPNTDTQYF. The CDR3 DNA is TGTGCCAGCAGCGTAGGGGGGCTGCCTAACACAGATACGCAGTATTTT. Looking up the rest from reference TRBV9 and TRBJ2-3 gives the full variable domain: DSGVTQTPKHLITATGQRVTLRCSPRSGDLSVYWYQQSLDQGLQFLIQYYNGEERAKGNILERFSAQQFPDLHSELNLSSLELGDSALYFCASSVGGLPNTDTQYFGPGTRLTVL.

The chain combines TRBV5-1 with TRBJ2-5; TRBD1 matches 11 bases. In germline, CDR1 is SGHRS, CDR2 YFSETQ. Germline trimming cut 9 bases from V and 5 bases from J; bases unmatched to any gene: 9. This CDR3 is 14 amino acids long. CDR3 sequence: CANTRTGGRETQYF. In nucleotides, the CDR3 is TGCGCCAACACCAGGACAGGGGGCAGGGAGACCCAGTACTTC. Looking up the rest from reference TRBV5-1 and TRBJ2-5 gives the full variable domain: KAGVTQTPRYLIKTRGQQVTLSCSPISGHRSVSWYQQTPGQGLQFLFEYFSETQRNKGNFPGRFSGRQFSNSRSEMNVSTLELGDSALYLCANTRTGGRETQYFGPGTRLLVL.

This clonotype has only a few counts. J is TRBJ2-7 and V is TRBV28; unclear D gene. Trimming took 8 bases from V and 4 from J, leaving 6 bases between them. The germline V gene has CDR1 MDHEN and CDR2 SYDVKM. CDR3 length equals 10 residues. In nucleotides, the CDR3 is TGTGCCAGCGGAAATTACGAGCAGTACTTC. Its translation: CASGNYEQYF.

The chain links TRBV29-1 to TRBJ1-4, with D perhaps matching TRBD1 (5 bases). Trimming removed 5 bases from V and 0 bases from J, with 7 bases in between. Germline lookup yields CDR1 SQVTM and CDR2 ANQGSEA. CDR3 length: 13 residues. The CDR3 DNA is TGCAGCGTTACAGGTGCAACTAATGAAAAACTGTTTTTT. Its translation is CSVTGATNEKLFF.

The chain carries TRBV4-1 and TRBJ1-2, with TRBD1 identical over 7 bases. The germline V gene has CDR1 MGHRA and CDR2 YSYEKL. There are 16 residues in the CDR3. The V and J ends lost 1 base and 4 bases, in that order; junction bases with no gene match: 9. CDR3 DNA: TGCGCCAGCAGCCAAGTCACACAGGGGACCCCCTATGGCTACACCTTC. This sequence encodes CASSQVTQGTPYGYTF.

V and J are TRBV2 and TRBJ2-4; no definite D call. Germline values: CDR1 SNHLY, CDR2 FYNNEI. CDR3 length: 10 amino acids. The germline V and J ends were trimmed by 6 bases and 6 bases, with 3 bases remaining between them. CDR3 amino acids: CASSRNIQYF. In DNA, the CDR3 is TGTGCCAGCAGCAGAAACATTCAGTACTTC.

The V gene is TRBV6-1, the J gene TRBJ1-1; D gene ambiguous. V lost 4 bases and J 1 base, leaving 7 bases between the germline ends. Germline CDR1 and CDR2: MNHNS and SASEGT. The CDR3 sequence is 13 residues long. CDR3: CASSGSRNTEAFF. The DNA for the CDR3 is TGTGCCAGCAGTGGAAGTAGGAACACTGAAGCTTTCTTT.